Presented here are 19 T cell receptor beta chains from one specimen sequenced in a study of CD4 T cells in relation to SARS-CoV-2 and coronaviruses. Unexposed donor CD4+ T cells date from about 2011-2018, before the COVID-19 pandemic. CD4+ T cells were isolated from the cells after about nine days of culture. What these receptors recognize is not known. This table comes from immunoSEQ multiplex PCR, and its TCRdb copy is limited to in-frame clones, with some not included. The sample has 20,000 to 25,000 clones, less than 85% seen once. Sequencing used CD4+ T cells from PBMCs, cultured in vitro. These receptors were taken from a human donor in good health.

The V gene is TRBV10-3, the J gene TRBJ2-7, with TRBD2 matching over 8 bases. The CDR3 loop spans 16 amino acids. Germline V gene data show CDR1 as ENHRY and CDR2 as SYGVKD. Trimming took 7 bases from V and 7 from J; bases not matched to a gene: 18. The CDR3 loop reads CAIKIGAGDRLGEQYF. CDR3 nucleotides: TGTGCCATCAAGATTGGAGCGGGAGACCGGTTGGGAGAGCAGTACTTC.

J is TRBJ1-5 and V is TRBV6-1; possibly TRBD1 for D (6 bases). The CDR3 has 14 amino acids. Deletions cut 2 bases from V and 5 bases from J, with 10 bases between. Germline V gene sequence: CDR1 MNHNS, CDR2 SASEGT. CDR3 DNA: TGTGCCAGCAGTGAATCCAGGGGCGATCAGCCCCAGCATTTT. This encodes CASSESRGDQPQHF.

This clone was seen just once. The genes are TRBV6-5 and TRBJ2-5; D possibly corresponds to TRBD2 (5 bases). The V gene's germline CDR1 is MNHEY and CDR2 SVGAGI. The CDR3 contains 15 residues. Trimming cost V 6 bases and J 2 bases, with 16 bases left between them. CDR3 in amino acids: CASSRSGPGQETQYF. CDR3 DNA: TGTGCCAGCAGCCGCTCGGGTCCGGGACAAGAGACCCAGTACTTC.

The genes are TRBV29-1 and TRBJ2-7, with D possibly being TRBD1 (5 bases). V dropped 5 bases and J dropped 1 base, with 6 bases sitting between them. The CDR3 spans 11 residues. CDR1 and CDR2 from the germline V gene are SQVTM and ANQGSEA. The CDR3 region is CSVQGSYEQYF. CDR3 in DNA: TGCAGCGTTCAGGGTTCCTACGAGCAGTACTTC.

The CDR3 DNA sequence: TGTGCCAGCATCGGAGTAGGGCGAGCTTTCTTT. It is translated as CASIGVGRAFF. This chain links TRBV27 with TRBJ1-1; no clear D gene. The germline V gene has CDR1 MNHEY and CDR2 SMNVEV (reference sequence). The CDR3 spans 11 residues. Trimming pared 7 bases from V and 10 bases from J, leaving 13 bases between.

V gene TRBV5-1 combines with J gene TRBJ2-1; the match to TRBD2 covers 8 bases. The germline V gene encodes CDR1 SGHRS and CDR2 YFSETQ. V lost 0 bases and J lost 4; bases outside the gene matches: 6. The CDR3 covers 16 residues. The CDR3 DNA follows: TGCGCCAGCAGCTTGGTTGCCCGGGGGGGATACAATGAGCAGTTCTTC. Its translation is CASSLVARGGYNEQFF.

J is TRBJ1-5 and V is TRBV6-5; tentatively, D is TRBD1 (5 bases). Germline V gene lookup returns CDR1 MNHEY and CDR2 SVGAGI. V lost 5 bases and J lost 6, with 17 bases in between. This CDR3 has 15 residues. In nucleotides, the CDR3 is TGTGCCAGCAGTCGGGACGGCAGGAATGGTCAGCCCCAGCATTTT. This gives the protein CASSRDGRNGQPQHF.

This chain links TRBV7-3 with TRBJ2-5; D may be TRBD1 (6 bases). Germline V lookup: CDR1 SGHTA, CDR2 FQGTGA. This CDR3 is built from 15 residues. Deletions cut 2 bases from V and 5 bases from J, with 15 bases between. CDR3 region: CASSLSAGAMETQYF. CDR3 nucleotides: TGTGCCAGCAGCTTATCGGCAGGGGCGATGGAGACCCAGTACTTC.

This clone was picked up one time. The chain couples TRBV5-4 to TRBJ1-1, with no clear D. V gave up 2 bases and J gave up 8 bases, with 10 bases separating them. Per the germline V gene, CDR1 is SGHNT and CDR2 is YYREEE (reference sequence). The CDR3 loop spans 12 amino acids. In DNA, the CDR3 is TGTGCCAGCAGCTTAACCAACGGAGAAGCTTTCTTT. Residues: CASSLTNGEAFF.

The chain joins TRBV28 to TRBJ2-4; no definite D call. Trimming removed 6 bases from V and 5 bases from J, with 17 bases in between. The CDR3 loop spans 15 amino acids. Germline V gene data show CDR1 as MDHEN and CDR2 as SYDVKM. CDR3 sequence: CASSLGSHYQNIQYF. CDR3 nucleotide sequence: TGTGCCAGCAGCCTTGGTAGCCACTATCAAAACATTCAGTACTTC.

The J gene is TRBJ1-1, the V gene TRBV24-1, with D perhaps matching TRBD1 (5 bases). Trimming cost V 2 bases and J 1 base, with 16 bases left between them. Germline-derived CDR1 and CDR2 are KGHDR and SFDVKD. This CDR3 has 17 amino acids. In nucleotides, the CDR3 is TGTGCCACCAGTGATTCTGGGGCCGTGACAGAGAACACTGAAGCTTTCTTT. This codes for CATSDSGAVTENTEAFF.

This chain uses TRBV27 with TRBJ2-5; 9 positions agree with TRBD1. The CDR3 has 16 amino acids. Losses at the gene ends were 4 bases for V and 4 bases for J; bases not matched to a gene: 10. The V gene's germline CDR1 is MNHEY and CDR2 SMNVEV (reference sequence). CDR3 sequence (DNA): TGTGCCAGCAGTTCAAACAGGGGGCGATGGGGAGAGACCCAGTACTTC. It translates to CASSSNRGRWGETQYF.

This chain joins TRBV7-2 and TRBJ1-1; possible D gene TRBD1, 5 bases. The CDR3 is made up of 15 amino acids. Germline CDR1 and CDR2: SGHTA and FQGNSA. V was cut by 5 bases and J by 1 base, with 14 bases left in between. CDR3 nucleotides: TGTGCCAGCAGCCCCCGCGGGGCCGAGAACACTGAAGCTTTCTTT. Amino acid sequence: CASSPRGAENTEAFF.

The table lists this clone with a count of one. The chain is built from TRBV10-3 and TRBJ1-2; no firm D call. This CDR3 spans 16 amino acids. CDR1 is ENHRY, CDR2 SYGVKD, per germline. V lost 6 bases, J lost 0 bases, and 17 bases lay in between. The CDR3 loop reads CAIRMVGERTNYGYTF. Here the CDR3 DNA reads TGTGCCATCAGAATGGTCGGGGAACGTACTAACTATGGCTACACCTTC.

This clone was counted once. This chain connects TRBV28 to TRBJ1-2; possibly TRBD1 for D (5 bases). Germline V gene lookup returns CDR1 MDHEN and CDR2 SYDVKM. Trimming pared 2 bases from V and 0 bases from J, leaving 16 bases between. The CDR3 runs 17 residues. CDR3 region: CASSLGDYGHSNYGYTF. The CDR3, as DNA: TGTGCCAGCAGTTTAGGAGACTACGGACACTCTAACTATGGCTACACCTTC.

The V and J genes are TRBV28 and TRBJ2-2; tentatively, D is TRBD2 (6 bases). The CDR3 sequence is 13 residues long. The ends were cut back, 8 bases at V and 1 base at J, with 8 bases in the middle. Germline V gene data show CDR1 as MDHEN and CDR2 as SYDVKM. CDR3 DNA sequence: TGTGCCAGCGACGGGAGGAACACCGGGGAGCTGTTTTTT. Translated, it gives CASDGRNTGELFF.

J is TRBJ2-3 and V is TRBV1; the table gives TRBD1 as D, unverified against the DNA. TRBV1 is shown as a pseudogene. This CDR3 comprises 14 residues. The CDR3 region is CTSSQEGAADTQYF. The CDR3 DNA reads TGCACCAGCAGCCAAGAGGGCGCAGCAGATACGCAGTATTTT.

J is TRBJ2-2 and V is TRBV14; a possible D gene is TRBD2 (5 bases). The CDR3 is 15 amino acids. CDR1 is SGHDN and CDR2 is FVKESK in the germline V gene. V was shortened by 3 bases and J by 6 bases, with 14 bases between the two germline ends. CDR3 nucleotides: TGTGCCAGCAGCCATACTAGTTTACTCGCCGGGGAGCTGTTTTTT. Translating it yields CASSHTSLLAGELFF. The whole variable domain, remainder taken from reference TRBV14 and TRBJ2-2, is EAGVTQFPSHSVIEKGQTVTLRCDPISGHDNLYWYRRVMGKEIKFLLHFVKESKQDESGMPNNRFLAERTGGTYSTLKVQPAELEDSGVYFCASSHTSLLAGELFFGEGSRLTVL.

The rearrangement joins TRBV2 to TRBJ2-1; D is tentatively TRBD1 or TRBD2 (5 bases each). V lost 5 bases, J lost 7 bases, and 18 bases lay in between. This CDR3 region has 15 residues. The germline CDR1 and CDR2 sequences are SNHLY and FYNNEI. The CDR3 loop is CASSPSDGWGNEQFF. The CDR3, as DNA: TGTGCCAGCAGTCCTTCGGACGGTTGGGGGAATGAGCAGTTCTTC. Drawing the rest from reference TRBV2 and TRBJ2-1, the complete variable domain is EPEVTQTPSHQVTQMGQEVILRCVPISNHLYFYWYRQILGQKVEFLVSFYNNEISEKSEIFDDQFSVERPDGSNFTLKIRSTKLEDSAMYFCASSPSDGWGNEQFFGPGTRLTVL.